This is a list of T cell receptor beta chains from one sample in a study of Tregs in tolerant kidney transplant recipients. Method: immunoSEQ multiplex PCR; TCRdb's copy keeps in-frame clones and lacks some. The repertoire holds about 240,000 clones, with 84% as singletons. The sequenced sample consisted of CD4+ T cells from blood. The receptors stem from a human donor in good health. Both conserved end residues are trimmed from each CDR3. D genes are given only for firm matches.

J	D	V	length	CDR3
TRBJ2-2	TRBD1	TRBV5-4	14	ASSSGTGWNTGELF
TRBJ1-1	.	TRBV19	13	ASSSLLRDSTEAF
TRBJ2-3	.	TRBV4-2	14	ASSQLLAVSTDTQY
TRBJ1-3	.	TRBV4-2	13	ASSQGLEGGNTIY
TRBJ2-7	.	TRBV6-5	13	ASSYGRGSSYEQY
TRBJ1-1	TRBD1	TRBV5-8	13	ASSPWDREGTEAF
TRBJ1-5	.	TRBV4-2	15	ASSQVWQGRLSQPQH
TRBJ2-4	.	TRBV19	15	ASSSLRQNLAKNIQY
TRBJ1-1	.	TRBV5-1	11	ASSFAEQTEAF
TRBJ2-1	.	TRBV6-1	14	ASSEIRDPVRNEQF
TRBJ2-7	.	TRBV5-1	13	ASSLTPDVLYEQY
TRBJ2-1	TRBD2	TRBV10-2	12	ATHLAGDAGEQF
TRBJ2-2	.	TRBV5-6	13	ASSFKGRFTGELF
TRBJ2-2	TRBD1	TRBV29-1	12	SVGGTGGTGELF
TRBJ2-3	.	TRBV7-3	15	ASSLGLETVYTDTQY
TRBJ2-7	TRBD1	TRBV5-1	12	ASRRDRSSYEQY
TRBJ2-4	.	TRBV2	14	ASSVREPLAKNIQY
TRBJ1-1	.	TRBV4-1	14	ASSQENGGRNTEAF
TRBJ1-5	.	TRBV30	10	AWSLRNQPQH
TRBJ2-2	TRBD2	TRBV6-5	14	ASSYPRGGRAGELF
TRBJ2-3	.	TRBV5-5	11	ASSLGPTDTQY
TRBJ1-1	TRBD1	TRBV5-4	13	ASSLLDRVSTEAF